This TCR beta chain derives from a study of T cell responses to AZD1222 COVID-19 vaccine. To note about this clone: Its target is not known.

General study points: Most donors were white British and more were female, and clonal diversity was possibly underestimated. Vaccine-associated CD4 TCRs spanned spike, dominant at 160-218 and 743-854. Repertoires in all cases were sampled only once the peak T cell response had passed. A rise in Spike-specific TCR breadth and depth followed two AZD1222 doses.

CDR1 is GTSNPN and CDR2 is SVGIG in the germline V gene (reference sequence). Trimming shortened V by 0 bases and J by 2 bases, and 11 bases separated the two germline ends. The length of the CDR3 is 15 residues. Produced via immunoSEQ multiplex PCR; TCRdb's table is partial and in-frame only. The sample has 130,000 or so clones, about 90% seen once. The material sequenced was peripheral blood, taken on day 0 of AZD1222 vaccination. The genes are TRBV30 and TRBJ1-3, with no clear D. This TCR was recovered from an adult in good health. The CDR3 DNA is TGTGCCTGGAGTGTATTTGCAGGAACTGGAAACACCATATATTTT. Translated, it gives CAWSVFAGTGNTIYF.